This passage covers 29 T cell receptor beta chains from one sample sequenced in a study of cytomegalovirus exposure and HLA in healthy donors. 60 Vbeta and 13 Jbeta primers were used in PCR. Clones were read by immunoSEQ multiplex PCR, and TCRdb kept only the in-frame ones, dropping some. The repertoire consists of around 150,000 clones, with roughly 72% occurring once and the leading ten covering roughly 6.6%. The material sequenced was PBMCs. The source is a man between 40 and 49 years old in good health and CMV-seropositive.

The CDR3 DNA reads TGTGCCAGCAGCAAGGGACTCACAGATACGCAGTATTTT. It specifies CASSKGLTDTQYF. This chain connects TRBV13 to TRBJ2-3, with D possibly TRBD2 on 6 matching bases. Trimming removed 5 bases at V and 2 bases at J, with 8 bases between. CDR3 length equals 13 residues. CDR1 and CDR2 from the germline V gene are PRHDT and FYEKMQ (reference sequence).

The J gene is TRBJ1-3, the V gene TRBV9; D remains ambiguous. CDR3 length: 16 amino acids. V dropped 3 bases and J dropped 2 bases, with 15 bases sitting between them. CDR1 is SGDLS, CDR2 YYNGEE, per germline. The CDR3 sequence is CASSADEGTAGNTIYF. In DNA, the CDR3 is TGTGCCAGCAGCGCAGACGAGGGAACGGCTGGAAACACCATATATTTT. Full variable domain (missing parts from reference TRBV9 and TRBJ1-3): DSGVTQTPKHLITATGQRVTLRCSPRSGDLSVYWYQQSLDQGLQFLIQYYNGEERAKGNILERFSAQQFPDLHSELNLSSLELGDSALYFCASSADEGTAGNTIYFGEGSWLTVV.

This clone turned up a few times. The chain is built from TRBV2 and TRBJ2-5; the match to TRBD2 covers 9 bases. Trimming removed 5 bases from V and 5 bases from J; junction bases left unmatched: 9. Germline V lookup: CDR1 SNHLY, CDR2 FYNNEI. The CDR3 extends over 15 amino acids. The CDR3 bases are TGTGCCAGCAGTATCACTAGCGGGTCGGGGGAGACCCAGTACTTC. As protein: CASSITSGSGETQYF.

V and J are TRBV11-2 and TRBJ1-1; no clear D. V lost 4 bases and J 8 bases, leaving 14 bases between the germline ends. This CDR3 is 13 amino acids long. CDR1 is SGHAT and CDR2 is FQNNGV in the germline V gene. The CDR3 protein is CASSSPSSWEAFF. The CDR3 nucleotides are TGTGCCAGCAGCTCGCCTAGCTCGTGGGAAGCTTTCTTT.

The rearrangement links TRBV11-1 to TRBJ1-1, with unresolved D. Germline V gene data show CDR1 as SGHAT and CDR2 as FQDESV (reference sequence). The CDR3 sequence is 11 residues long. The V gene lost 6 bases and the J gene lost 6 bases, with 8 bases spanning the gap. The CDR3 region is CASSLGPEAFF. The DNA for the CDR3 is TGTGCCAGCAGTTTGGGCCCTGAAGCTTTCTTT. Based on the CDR3 plus reference TRBV11-1 and TRBJ1-1, the full variable domain is EAEVAQSPRYKITEKSQAVAFWCDPISGHATLYWYRQILGQGPELLVQFQDESVVDDSQLPKDRFSAERLKGVDSTLKIQPAELGDSAMYLCASSLGPEAFFGQGTRLTVV.

This rearrangement joins TRBV7-9 to TRBJ2-7, with D possibly TRBD1 on 6 matching bases. CDR1 and CDR2 (germline): SEHNR, FQNEAQ (reference sequence). V was cut by 0 bases and J by 7 bases, with 16 bases left in between. This CDR3 is 15 amino acids long. The CDR3 is CASSLALGQMKEQYF. The DNA for the CDR3 is TGTGCCAGCAGCTTAGCGTTAGGACAGATGAAAGAGCAGTACTTC.

The chain joins TRBV7-8 to TRBJ2-2; D possibly corresponds to TRBD1 (6 bases). Germline lookup yields CDR1 SGHVS and CDR2 FQNEAQ. The V gene lost 5 bases and the J gene lost 6 bases, with 16 bases spanning the gap. The CDR3 runs to 15 residues. The CDR3 protein is CASSRRDKNAGELFF. CDR3 nucleotides: TGTGCCAGCAGCCGTAGGGACAAAAACGCCGGGGAGCTGTTTTTT.

The rearrangement uses TRBV11-2 and TRBJ1-6; 10 positions match TRBD1. The junction had 8 bases not matched to a gene; V was cut back by 4 bases and J by 8 bases. CDR3 length: 16 amino acids. Germline CDR1 reads SGHAT; CDR2 reads FQNNGV. This chain's CDR3 is CASSSRTGGVDSPLHF. CDR3 DNA sequence: TGTGCCAGCAGCTCCAGGACAGGGGGAGTAGATTCACCCCTCCACTTT.

The chain recombines TRBV7-2 with TRBJ1-2; D is possibly TRBD1 (6 bases). Looked up from germline, CDR1 is SGHTA and CDR2 is FQGNSA. The V end was cut by 1 base, the J end by 4 bases, with 10 bases between. The CDR3 totals 14 residues. The CDR3 nucleotides read TGTGCCAGCAGCTTAGTAGGGGGTGGCTATGGCTACACCTTC. Translating gives CASSLVGGGYGYTF.

The table lists this clone with a count of one. The rearrangement uses TRBV30 and TRBJ2-1; 9 nucleotides agree with TRBD2. V lost 5 bases to trimming and J lost 8 bases; unmatched junction nucleotides: 13. Germline CDR1 GTSNPN, CDR2 SVGIG (reference sequence). The CDR3 length is 15 residues. CDR3 bases: TGTGCCTGGTCGGGCGGGGGGGGAGTTGGGGATGAGCAGTTCTTC. Translation: CAWSGGGGVGDEQFF.

This chain uses TRBV6-5 with TRBJ2-5; TRBD1 might be the D (6 bases). V dropped 1 base and J dropped 1 base, with 10 bases sitting between them. The CDR3 extends over 15 amino acids. The germline gives CDR1 MNHEY, CDR2 SVGAGI. The CDR3 sequence is CASSYFGQIQETQYF. In nucleotides, the CDR3 is TGTGCCAGCAGTTACTTCGGACAGATCCAAGAGACCCAGTACTTC.

The rearrangement uses TRBV9 and TRBJ1-1; a possible D gene is TRBD1 (5 bases). This CDR3 is built from 11 residues. Trimming removed 7 bases at V and 7 bases at J, with 11 bases between. The V gene's germline CDR1 is SGDLS and CDR2 YYNGEE. CDR3 bases: TGTGCCAGCGGGGCCGGCAGTGAAGCTTTCTTT. It yields the protein CASGAGSEAFF.

The V and J genes are TRBV10-3 and TRBJ2-3; no reliable D call. Trimming left V 7 bases short and J 4 bases short, with 12 bases between. The CDR3 has 13 amino acids. Germline CDR1 is ENHRY and CDR2 is SYGVKD. The CDR3, as DNA: TGTGCCATCAATCAAGCTGAGCCAGATACGCAGTATTTT. Translating gives CAINQAEPDTQYF.

The J gene is TRBJ1-1, the V gene TRBV7-2, with D uncertain. The V end lost 2 bases, the J end lost 0 bases, and 16 bases lay between the germline ends. There are 17 residues in the CDR3. CDR1 is SGHTA and CDR2 is FQGNSA in the germline V gene. The CDR3 DNA is TGTGCCAGCAGCTTAACTAAGTCACTGCGTATGAACACTGAAGCTTTCTTT. It is translated as CASSLTKSLRMNTEAFF.

The J gene is TRBJ1-4, the V gene TRBV30; 8 bases line up with TRBD1. Germline assignment: CDR1 GTSNPN and CDR2 SVGIG (reference sequence). V lost 3 bases to trimming and J lost 5 bases; unmatched junction nucleotides: 5. The CDR3 has 14 residues. Written as DNA, the CDR3 is TGTGCCTGGAGCCTTAGACAGGGGAATGAAAAACTGTTTTTT. Amino acid sequence: CAWSLRQGNEKLFF.

This clone was picked up one time. The CDR3 DNA is TGCGCCAGCAGCCAAGATCTGAATGAGCAGTTCTTC. It is translated as CASSQDLNEQFF. The chain combines TRBV4-1 with TRBJ2-1; D is unresolved. V lost 0 bases and J 7 bases, leaving 4 bases between the germline ends. This CDR3 region has 12 residues. Looked up from germline, CDR1 is MGHRA and CDR2 is YSYEKL.

This clone was observed a handful of times. The chain recombines TRBV25-1 with TRBJ2-1; D may be TRBD1 (6 bases). Trimming stripped 2 bases from V and 9 bases from J, with 11 bases between. Germline loops: CDR1 MGHDK, CDR2 SYGVNS. This CDR3 contains 13 residues. The DNA for the CDR3 is TGTGCCAGCAGTGAAGGGTCGACAGGTGAGCAGTTCTTC. It translates to CASSEGSTGEQFF.

The chain carries TRBV5-1 and TRBJ1-4, with 8 bases fitting TRBD1. V dropped 3 bases and J dropped 8; count of bases not matched to a gene: 6. Germline V gives CDR1 SGHRS, CDR2 YFSETQ. The CDR3 totals 14 residues. CDR3 sequence (DNA): TGCGCCAGCAGCTCCGGGACAGGAGAAGAAAAACTGTTTTTT. Its protein is CASSSGTGEEKLFF.

This sequence joins TRBV19 and TRBJ1-1; D might be TRBD1 (6 bases). This CDR3 has 13 residues. Germline loops: CDR1 LNHDA, CDR2 SQIVND (reference sequence). The V end was cut by 6 bases, the J end by 4 bases, with 12 bases between. The CDR3 protein is CASRGPRGTEAFF. The DNA for the CDR3 is TGTGCCAGTAGGGGCCCCAGGGGCACTGAAGCTTTCTTT.

The CDR3 protein is CASSFQRGPLEHTQYF. As DNA, the CDR3 is TGTGCCAGCAGTTTCCAGCGGGGGCCGCTGGAACATACGCAGTATTTT. The gene calls are TRBV27 and TRBJ2-3, with 8 bases aligning to TRBD2. The CDR3 is made up of 16 amino acids. The V segment lost 3 bases and the J segment 7 bases; nucleotides outside the gene matches: 12. Looked up from germline, CDR1 is MNHEY and CDR2 is SMNVEV (reference sequence).

This chain uses TRBV7-2 with TRBJ2-7; D perhaps matches TRBD2 (5 bases). With 6 bases removed from V and 1 base from J, the gap between germline ends came to 16 bases. Germline values: CDR1 SGHTA, CDR2 FQGNSA. The CDR3 runs 15 residues. The chain's CDR3 is CASSRGDLTSYEQYF. Written as DNA, the CDR3 is TGTGCCAGCAGTCGGGGAGATCTCACATCCTACGAGCAGTACTTC. The full variable domain, rest sourced from reference TRBV7-2 and TRBJ2-7, is GAGVSQSPSNKVTEKGKDVELRCDPISGHTALYWYRQSLGQGLEFLIYFQGNSAPDKSGLPSDRFSAERTGGSVSTLTIQRTQQEDSAVYLCASSRGDLTSYEQYFGPGTRLTVT.

The V and J genes are TRBV10-2 and TRBJ1-1; D is possibly TRBD1 (6 bases). V dropped 2 bases and J dropped 0 bases, with 13 bases sitting between them. Germline CDR1 and CDR2: WSHSY and SAAADI. There are 16 residues in the CDR3. Written as DNA, the CDR3 is TGCGCCAGCAGTGAGCCCAGGACAGCCATGAACACTGAAGCTTTCTTT. This gives the protein CASSEPRTAMNTEAFF.

The chain is built from TRBV6-5 and TRBJ2-6; D is undetermined. V shed 2 bases and J shed 0 bases, with 5 bases lying between them. Germline V lookup: CDR1 MNHEY, CDR2 SVGAGI. This CDR3 comprises 15 residues. CDR3 residues: CASSYKPSGANVLTF. In DNA, the CDR3 is TGTGCCAGCAGTTACAAGCCCTCTGGGGCCAACGTCCTGACTTTC.

This chain connects TRBV4-3 to TRBJ1-1; D unclear. The V and J ends lost 1 base and 1 base respectively, with 7 bases between them. Germline V CDR1 and CDR2: LGHNA, YSLEER. The CDR3 covers 14 residues. The CDR3 DNA is TGCGCCAGCAGCCAAGTATCCTCGAACACTGAAGCTTTCTTT. Amino acids: CASSQVSSNTEAFF.

This chain links TRBV9 with TRBJ2-3; 9 positions agree with TRBD1. The CDR3 extends over 16 amino acids. Looked up from germline, CDR1 is SGDLS and CDR2 is YYNGEE. Trimming took 1 base from V and 4 from J; bases not matched to a gene: 7. CDR3 DNA: TGTGCCAGCAGCGTAAAGGGACAGGGTGTCTCAGATACGCAGTATTTT. This sequence encodes CASSVKGQGVSDTQYF.

The sample holds a few counts of this clone. This sequence joins TRBV4-1 and TRBJ1-6; 9 nucleotides match TRBD1. Germline V lookup: CDR1 MGHRA, CDR2 YSYEKL. V shed 0 bases and J 8 bases; nucleotides not matched to a gene: 2. The CDR3 loop spans 15 amino acids. The CDR3 reads CASSQDRQGDSPLHF. CDR3 sequence (DNA): TGCGCCAGCAGCCAAGATCGACAGGGGGATTCACCCCTCCACTTT.

The J gene is TRBJ1-4, the V gene TRBV7-9, with D possibly being TRBD1 (6 bases). Germline V lookup: CDR1 SEHNR, CDR2 FQNEAQ (reference sequence). The CDR3 runs 13 residues. V was trimmed by 4 bases and J by 6 bases, leaving 9 bases between them. CDR3 sequence reads: CASSSDRDEKLFF. The CDR3 bases are TGTGCCAGCAGCTCGGACAGAGATGAAAAACTGTTTTTT.

Regarding this clone: The germline gene is not matched at one end of the junction; a read error may be the cause. The chain combines TRBV7-9 with TRBJ2-7; 8 positions agree with TRBD1. The CDR3 spans 15 residues. Germline CDR1 is SEHNR and CDR2 is FQNEAQ (reference sequence). The chain's CDR3 is CSSSFDRTGSYEQYF. In DNA, the CDR3 is TGTTCCAGCAGCTTTGACAGGACAGGGTCCTACGAGCAGTACTTC.

This clone was recorded once. The chain uses TRBV2 and TRBJ2-7, with 10 bases aligning to TRBD1. This CDR3 comprises 15 residues. V lost 6 bases, J lost 4 bases, and 9 bases stayed unmatched. CDR1 is SNHLY and CDR2 is FYNNEI in the germline V gene. Here the CDR3 reads CASSERGQGRYEQYF. CDR3 DNA sequence: TGTGCCAGCAGCGAACGGGGACAGGGGAGGTACGAGCAGTACTTC.